Listed here are 10 T cell receptor beta chains from one sample, sequenced in a study of blood T cell repertoires in COVID-19. Assay used: immunoSEQ multiplex PCR; TCRdb lists only in-frame clones, some missing. Here the sample spans hundreds of thousands of clones, around 89% being singletons. The sequenced material came from peripheral blood. These receptors came from a woman in her twenties or thirties with acute or convalescent COVID-19.

The chain employs TRBV6-1 and TRBJ1-5; no reliable D call. Germline lookup yields CDR1 MNHNS and CDR2 SASEGT. The CDR3 contains 13 residues. V was trimmed by 3 bases and J by 7 bases, leaving 10 bases between them. As DNA, the CDR3 is TGTGCCAGCAGTGAGAGGGAACACCAGCCCCAGCATTTT. Translating it yields CASSEREHQPQHF.

V gene TRBV2 combines with J gene TRBJ1-1; tentative D call: TRBD1 (6 bases). Germline V gene lookup returns CDR1 SNHLY and CDR2 FYNNEI. There are 16 residues in the CDR3. V gave up 3 bases and J gave up 6 bases, with 20 bases separating them. The CDR3 DNA reads as TGTGCCAGCAGTGAGGAGGTACTAACAGGGTCCCCTGAAGCTTTCTTT. Its protein is CASSEEVLTGSPEAFF.

The gene calls are TRBV3-1 (or the pseudogene TRBV3-2) and TRBJ2-7; 8 bases agree with TRBD2. The V and J ends lost 1 base and 2 bases, in that order; junction bases with no gene match: 4. This CDR3 has 15 amino acids. CDR1 is LGHDT and CDR2 is YNNKEL in the germline V gene (reference sequence). The CDR3 loop reads CASSQGIGGAYEQYF. The CDR3 DNA reads TGTGCCAGCAGCCAAGGTATCGGGGGGGCCTACGAGCAGTACTTC.

The J gene is TRBJ2-7, the V gene TRBV7-2; 8 bases are a match to TRBD1. J gave up 6 bases and V 5 bases, and 6 bases lay outside the gene matches. The V gene's germline CDR1 is SGHTA and CDR2 FQGNSA. The CDR3 runs to 13 residues. CDR3 sequence reads: CASSPQGAGEQYF. The CDR3 bases are TGTGCCAGCAGCCCCCAGGGGGCCGGCGAGCAGTACTTC.

The V call is TRBV2, the J call TRBJ2-7, with 7 bases matching TRBD1. The CDR3 is 14 residues long. Per the germline V gene, CDR1 is SNHLY and CDR2 is FYNNEI. Losses at the gene ends were 4 bases for V and 2 bases for J; bases not matched to a gene: 5. CDR3 coding DNA: TGTGCCAGCAGTGTTGGGCAGGGGGCCTACGAGCAGTACTTC. Amino acid sequence: CASSVGQGAYEQYF.

The rearrangement links TRBV6-4 to TRBJ2-1; TRBD1 aligns across 8 bases. Trimming cost V 3 bases and J 6 bases; bases outside gene matches: 10. CDR3 size: 16 residues. Looked up from germline, CDR1 is MRHNA and CDR2 is SNTAGT. CDR3 coding DNA: TGTGCCAGCAGTGATTCTGGGACAGGATTTGTCAATGAGCAGTTCTTC. This gives the protein CASSDSGTGFVNEQFF.

The gene calls are TRBV6-5 and TRBJ1-1; 8 nucleotides line up with TRBD1. V trimming: 5 bases; J trimming: 4 bases; junction bases outside the gene matches: 9. The CDR3 contains 15 residues. The germline CDR1 and CDR2 sequences are MNHEY and SVGAGI. The CDR3, as DNA: TGTGCCAGCAGTAGGGCAGGGGGCGCCGGCACTGAAGCTTTCTTT. Translation gives CASSRAGGAGTEAFF.

J is TRBJ1-6 and V is TRBV30; 7 bases agree with TRBD1. In germline, CDR1 is GTSNPN, CDR2 SVGIG (reference sequence). V shed 3 bases and J 9 bases; nucleotides not matched to a gene: 2. There are 12 residues in the CDR3. The CDR3 DNA is TGTGCCTGGAGCGGGACAGCTTCACCCCTCCACTTT. Its translation: CAWSGTASPLHF.

The chain combines TRBV6-5 with TRBJ2-2; the D gene is possibly TRBD2 (7 bases). The germline V and J ends were trimmed by 2 bases and 4 bases, with 11 bases remaining between them. Germline CDR1 and CDR2: MNHEY and SVGAGI. The CDR3 totals 15 residues. The CDR3 sequence: CASSYGGGVTGELFF. In DNA form, the CDR3 reads TGTGCCAGCAGTTACGGAGGGGGGGTCACCGGGGAGCTGTTTTTT.

The chain carries TRBV11-3 and TRBJ1-2; D is undetermined. The germline V gene encodes CDR1 SGHNT and CDR2 YENEEA. There are 11 residues in the CDR3. The CDR3 loop is CAEAENYGYTF. The DNA for the CDR3 is TGTGCTGAGGCAGAGAACTATGGCTACACCTTC. Filled out from reference TRBV11-3 and TRBJ1-2, the complete variable domain reads EAGVVQSPRYKIIEKKQPVAFWCNPISGHNTLYWYLQNLGQGPELLIRYENEEAVDDSQLPKDRFSAERLKGVDSTLKIQPAELGDSAVYLCAEAENYGYTFGSGTRLTVV.